These T cell receptor beta chains were read from a single sample in a study of blood T cells in healthy people across ages. Via MiXCR, TCRdb re-called the 5' RACE reads, giving one row per CDR3 protein. The sample consists of roughly 570,000 distinct CDR3 sequences, 27% of them appearing once. The source material was blood. These TCRs come from a woman in her 70s in good health. Each CDR3 is given with its conserved first and last residue. A D gene is named only where the DNA matches it firmly. Clone size is shown for a subset of rows, as once, few, many or a class of expanded clone.

TRBJ2-3	TRBD2	TRBV12-3/TRBV12-4	few	TGTGCCACAACACGGACTAGCCCTACAGATACGCAGTATTTT	CATTRTSPTDTQYF
TRBJ1-5	.	TRBV5-5	.	TGTGCCAGCAGCTATCGACAGGAACATCAGCCCCAGCATTTT	CASSYRQEHQPQHF
TRBJ2-7	.	TRBV29-1	.	TGCAGCGTTGTTACAGATTTCTACGGAGAGCAGTACTTC	CSVVTDFYGEQYF
TRBJ1-5	.	TRBV4-1	few	TGCGCCAGCAGCCAAGATATGGGGTCTCAGCATTTT	CASSQDMGSQHF
TRBJ1-1	TRBD1	TRBV5-6	few	TGTGCCAGCAGCTTGGTCGGAGGGACAGGGGATCGGAACACTGAAGCTTTCTTT	CASSLVGGTGDRNTEAFF
TRBJ1-2	.	TRBV27	few	TGTGCCAGCAGCCCTGAGCGGGCCTCATCTAACTATGGCTACACCTTC	CASSPERASSNYGYTF
TRBJ2-3	TRBD2	TRBV7-2	once	TGTGCCAGCAGCTTAAGGGGACTAGGGGGTCCAAATACGCAGTATTTT	CASSLRGLGGPNTQYF
TRBJ2-7	TRBD1	TRBV6-1	.	TGTGCCAGCAGTGACCGGAACAGGGGCAGAACCTACGAGCAGTACTTC	CASSDRNRGRTYEQYF
TRBJ2-7	.	TRBV20-1	.	TGCAGTGCTAGAGATCGAGGGGCCACTCAGTACTTC	CSARDRGATQYF
TRBJ1-1	.	TRBV15	.	TGTGCCACCCGATCGAGGGAGGGGTTGAACACTGAAGCTTTCTTT	CATRSREGLNTEAFF
TRBJ2-1	.	TRBV7-3	few	TGTGCCAGCAGCTTGGCCGGGCCCTACAATGAGCAGTTCTTC	CASSLAGPYNEQFF
TRBJ2-5	TRBD1	TRBV20-1	.	TGCAGTGCCCAGGGACAGGTGTCCGAGACCCAGTACTTC	CSAQGQVSETQYF
TRBJ2-1	.	TRBV5-1	.	TGCGCCAGCAGCTCCCGAAGGGGGTCAGGAATCTCCTACAATGAGCAGTTCTTC	CASSSRRGSGISYNEQFF
TRBJ2-7	TRBD1	TRBV4-3	.	TGCGCCAGCAGCCTCTTCCAAGGGACAGACTCCTACGAGCAGTACTTC	CASSLFQGTDSYEQYF
TRBJ1-2	.	TRBV20-1	few	TGCAGTGCTGCCGGGACATCGGATGGCTACACCTTC	CSAAGTSDGYTF
TRBJ2-7	.	TRBV12-3/TRBV12-4	many	TGTGCCAGCAGTCACTACTACGAGCAGTACTTC	CASSHYYEQYF
TRBJ2-5	.	TRBV30	.	TGTGCCTGGAAGTGGCGGAACCAAGAGACCCAGTACTTC	CAWKWRNQETQYF
TRBJ2-5	TRBD1	TRBV20-1	.	TGCAGTGCCAAAGGACAGGCGACCTCGAAACAAGAGACCCAGTACTTC	CSAKGQATSKQETQYF
TRBJ2-1	.	TRBV10-3	.	TGTGCCATCAGTGAGTCGGGAGTCCTAGGGGGGGCCTACAATGAGCAGTTCTTC	CAISESGVLGGAYNEQFF
TRBJ2-5	.	TRBV12-3/TRBV12-4	few	TGTGCCAGTGCCAAGGGTGTCGGCCAAGAGACCCAGTACTTC	CASAKGVGQETQYF
TRBJ2-3	TRBD2	TRBV6-2/TRBV6-3	few	TGTGCCAGCAGGCGACTAGCGGGGGGGCCTACAGATACGCAGTATTTT	CASRRLAGGPTDTQYF
TRBJ1-2	.	TRBV29-1	.	TGCAGCGTCCCCCGACAGTACTATGGCTACACCTTC	CSVPRQYYGYTF
TRBJ2-5	TRBD2	TRBV7-2	.	TGTGCCAGCAGCCTCGAAACTAGCGGGACCCAGTACTTC	CASSLETSGTQYF
TRBJ2-3	TRBD2	TRBV29-1	few	TGCAGCGTTGAGACTAGCGGGGAGACGCAGTATTTT	CSVETSGETQYF
TRBJ2-5	TRBD1	TRBV20-1	.	TGCAGTGCCCTCGGGGACAGGGGAGAAGAGACCCAGTACTTC	CSALGDRGEETQYF
TRBJ1-4	.	TRBV29-1	.	TGCAGCGTTGTTGCAGGGTTAGGTGAAAAACTGTTTTTT	CSVVAGLGEKLFF
TRBJ2-6	.	TRBV9	.	TGTGCCAGCAGCGTGACAGGCTACTCTGGGGCCAACGTCCTGACTTTC	CASSVTGYSGANVLTF
TRBJ2-3	.	TRBV5-1	.	TGCGCCAGCAGGGACACATCAAGCACAGATACGCAGTATTTT	CASRDTSSTDTQYF
TRBJ2-2	.	TRBV29-1	few	TGCAGCGTTGAAGGGCGGGGTAACACCGGGGAGCTGTTTTTT	CSVEGRGNTGELFF
TRBJ2-2	.	TRBV29-1	few	TGCAGCGTTGCAAAATACCCGGGGGAGGCCGGGGAGCTGTTTTTT	CSVAKYPGEAGELFF
TRBJ1-2	TRBD1	TRBV29-1	.	TGCAGCGTTGAAGATACGGCAGGGGGTGGCTACACCTTC	CSVEDTAGGGYTF
TRBJ2-5	.	TRBV5-1	.	TGCGCCAGCAGCTTGAGTCTGGACCAAGAGACCCAGTACTTC	CASSLSLDQETQYF
TRBJ2-5	TRBD1	TRBV10-3	few	TGTGCCATCAGTGATCCACGGACAGGGCGAGAGACCCAGTACTTC	CAISDPRTGRETQYF
TRBJ2-7	TRBD1	TRBV11-3	.	TGTGCCAGCAGCTTAGATGGCAGGGGGCGTCACTACGAGCAGTACTTC	CASSLDGRGRHYEQYF
TRBJ2-7	TRBD2	TRBV20-1	once	TGCAGTGCCCCTCTAGCGGGGAGGCACGAGCAGTACTTC	CSAPLAGRHEQYF
TRBJ1-5	.	TRBV7-2	few	TGTGCCAGCAGCTCTGGACGGTTACTCGAACAGCCCCAGCATTTT	CASSSGRLLEQPQHF
TRBJ1-4	.	TRBV2	.	TGTGCCAGCACAGGGGTAACTAATGAAAAACTGTTTTTT	CASTGVTNEKLFF
TRBJ2-3	TRBD2	TRBV20-1	.	TGCAGTGCTAGCGGGGGGAAGACAGATACGCAGTATTTT	CSASGGKTDTQYF
TRBJ1-5	.	TRBV24-1	.	TGTGCCACCAGTGGGTCAGGCGCAAATCAGCCCCAGCATTTT	CATSGSGANQPQHF
TRBJ1-4	.	TRBV15	.	TGTGCCACCAGCAGGAGCCCCCGGGCAACTAATGAAAAACTGTTTTTT	CATSRSPRATNEKLFF
TRBJ1-4	TRBD1	TRBV10-3	once	TGTGCCATCAGAGGACAGGGGGATGCAACTAATGAAAAACTGTTTTTT	CAIRGQGDATNEKLFF
TRBJ2-3	.	TRBV5-1	.	TGCGCCAGCAGCCGCACAGGGACTTCTGGCACAGATACGCAGTATTTT	CASSRTGTSGTDTQYF
TRBJ2-1	.	TRBV20-1	.	TGCAGTGCTAACCGGGACACTAACAATGAGCAGTTCTTC	CSANRDTNNEQFF
TRBJ1-6	.	TRBV10-3	.	TGTGCCATCAGTGGGGTCCTACTGCGTGATAATTCACCCCTCCACTTT	CAISGVLLRDNSPLHF
TRBJ1-4	.	TRBV12-3/TRBV12-4	few	TGTGCCAGCAGTTTTTTAAGGGCAGGGGATGAAAAACTGTTTTTT	CASSFLRAGDEKLFF
TRBJ1-4	.	TRBV10-3	.	TGTGCCATCAGTGAGTCCGGAGGGGGGCGGATTAATGAAAAACTGTTTTTT	CAISESGGGRINEKLFF
TRBJ2-5	TRBD2	TRBV7-2	few	TGTGCCAGCAGCCTTAGCGGGGGGCAAGGGGAGACCCAGTACTTC	CASSLSGGQGETQYF
TRBJ1-4	.	TRBV5-1	.	TGCGCCAGCAGCTTGGTTCCATCAACTAATGAAAAACTGTTTTTT	CASSLVPSTNEKLFF
TRBJ2-5	TRBD2	TRBV29-1	.	TGCAGCGTTGGGGCGGGGGTCCGCAGCTCCTACAATGAGCAGTACTTC	CSVGAGVRSSYNEQYF
TRBJ2-7	.	TRBV19	.	TGTGCCAGTAGTACTGGGGGGACCGCTGGCTACGAGCAGTACTTC	CASSTGGTAGYEQYF
TRBJ2-5	.	TRBV12-3/TRBV12-4	few	TGTGCCAGCAGTTTGTTGGGGTCGGGGTACCAAGAGACCCAGTACTTC	CASSLLGSGYQETQYF
TRBJ2-3	TRBD1	TRBV28	.	TGTGCCAGCAGCCCAAGGGGACAGGGTAGCACAGATACGCAGTATTTT	CASSPRGQGSTDTQYF
TRBJ1-4	TRBD1	TRBV20-1	.	TGCAGTGCTAGAGAGGACAGGGGAGGTGAAAAACTGTTTTTT	CSAREDRGGEKLFF
TRBJ2-5	TRBD1	TRBV12-3/TRBV12-4	.	TGCGCCAGCAGTTTTACAGGGGGCTCGGAGACCCAGTACTTC	CASSFTGGSETQYF
TRBJ2-7	TRBD1	TRBV10-3	.	TGTGCCATCAGTGAGTCAAGGGACAGACCCTACGAGCAGTACTTC	CAISESRDRPYEQYF
TRBJ1-6	TRBD1	TRBV19	few	TGTGCCAGTAGTTCCAGGACAGGGACAAGAAATTCACCCCTCCACTTT	CASSSRTGTRNSPLHF
TRBJ2-2	TRBD2	TRBV5-1	.	TGCGCCAGCAGCCCCGGACTAGCGGGGATTGAGAACACCGGGGAGCTGTTTTTT	CASSPGLAGIENTGELFF
TRBJ2-1	.	TRBV20-1	few	TGCAGTGCTAGAGCTGGGCCTAAAGTTGATGAGTTCTTC	CSARAGPKVDEFF
TRBJ2-5	.	TRBV12-3/TRBV12-4	.	TGTGCCAGCAGTCATCGGTCGTTTGCAAGGAGGAAGACCCAGTACTTC	CASSHRSFARRKTQYF
TRBJ2-2	.	TRBV7-3	.	TGTGCCAGCAGCTCACAGGGTGTATCCCCCGGGGAGCTGTTTTTT	CASSSQGVSPGELFF